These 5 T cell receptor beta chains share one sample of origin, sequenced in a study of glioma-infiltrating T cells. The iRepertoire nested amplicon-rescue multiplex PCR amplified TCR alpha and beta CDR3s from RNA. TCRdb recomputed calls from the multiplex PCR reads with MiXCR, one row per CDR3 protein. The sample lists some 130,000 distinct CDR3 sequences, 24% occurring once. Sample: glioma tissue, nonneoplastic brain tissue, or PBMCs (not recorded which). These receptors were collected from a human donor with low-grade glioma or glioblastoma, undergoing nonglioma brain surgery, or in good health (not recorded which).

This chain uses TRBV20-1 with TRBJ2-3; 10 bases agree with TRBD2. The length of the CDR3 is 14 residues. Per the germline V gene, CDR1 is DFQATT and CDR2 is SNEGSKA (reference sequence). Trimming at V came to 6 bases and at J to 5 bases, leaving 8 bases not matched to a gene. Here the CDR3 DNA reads TGCAGTGCGCTCAGAGCGGGGGGGAAAGATACGCAGTATTTT. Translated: CSALRAGGKDTQYF.

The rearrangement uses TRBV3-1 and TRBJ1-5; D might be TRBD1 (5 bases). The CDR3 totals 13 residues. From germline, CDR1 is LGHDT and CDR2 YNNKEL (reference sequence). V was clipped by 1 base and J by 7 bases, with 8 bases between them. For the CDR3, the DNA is TGTGCCAGCAGCCAAGCACGACAGCAGCCCCAGCATTTT. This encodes CASSQARQQPQHF.

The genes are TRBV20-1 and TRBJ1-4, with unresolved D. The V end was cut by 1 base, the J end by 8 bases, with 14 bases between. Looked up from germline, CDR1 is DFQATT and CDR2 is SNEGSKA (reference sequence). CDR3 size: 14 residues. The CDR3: CSARAEVTSEKLFF. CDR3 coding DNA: TGCAGTGCTAGAGCCGAGGTTACCAGCGAAAAACTGTTTTTT.

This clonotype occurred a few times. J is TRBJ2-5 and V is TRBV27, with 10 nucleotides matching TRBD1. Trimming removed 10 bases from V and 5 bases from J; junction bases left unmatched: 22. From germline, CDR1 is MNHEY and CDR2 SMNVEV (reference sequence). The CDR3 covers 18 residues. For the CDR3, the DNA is TGTGCCACCCGACTCTTCTCGACAGGGGGCTTGAGTGGTGAGACCCAGTACTTC. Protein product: CATRLFSTGGLSGETQYF.

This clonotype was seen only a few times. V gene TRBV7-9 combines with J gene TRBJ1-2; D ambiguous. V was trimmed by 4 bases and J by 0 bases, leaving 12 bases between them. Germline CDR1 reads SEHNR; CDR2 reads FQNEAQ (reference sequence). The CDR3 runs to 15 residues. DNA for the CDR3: TGTGCCAGCAGCTCCCCCCCGGGATCTAACTATGGCTACACCTTC. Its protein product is CASSSPPGSNYGYTF.